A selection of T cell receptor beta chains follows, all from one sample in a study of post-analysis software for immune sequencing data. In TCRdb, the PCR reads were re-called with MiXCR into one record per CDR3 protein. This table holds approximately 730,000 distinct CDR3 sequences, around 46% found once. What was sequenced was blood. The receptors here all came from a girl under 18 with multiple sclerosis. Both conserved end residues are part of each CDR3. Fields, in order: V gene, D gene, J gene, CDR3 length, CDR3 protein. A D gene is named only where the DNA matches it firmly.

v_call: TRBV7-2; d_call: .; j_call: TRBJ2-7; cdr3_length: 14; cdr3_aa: CASIPDSAPYEQYF
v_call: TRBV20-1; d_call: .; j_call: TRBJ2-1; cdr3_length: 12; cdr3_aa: CSARFAVNEQFF
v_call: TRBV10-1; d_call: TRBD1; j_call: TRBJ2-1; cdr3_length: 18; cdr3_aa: CASSERFIVPGGMNEQFF
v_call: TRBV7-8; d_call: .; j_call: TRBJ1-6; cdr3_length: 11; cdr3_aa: CASSRMEDLHF
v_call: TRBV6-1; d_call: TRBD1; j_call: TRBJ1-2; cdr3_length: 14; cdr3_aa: CASSPGQRHYGYTF
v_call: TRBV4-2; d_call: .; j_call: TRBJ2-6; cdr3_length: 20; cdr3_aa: CASSPWTFPSQGSGANVLTF
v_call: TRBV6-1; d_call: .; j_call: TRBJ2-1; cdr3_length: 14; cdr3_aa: CASREIAMSNEQFF
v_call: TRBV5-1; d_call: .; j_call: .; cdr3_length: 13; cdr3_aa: CASARNSHYEQYF
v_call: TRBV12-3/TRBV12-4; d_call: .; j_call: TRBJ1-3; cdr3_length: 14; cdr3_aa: CASSLSEIGNTIYF
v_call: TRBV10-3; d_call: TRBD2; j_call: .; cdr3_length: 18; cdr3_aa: CAISEVLAGGQPAETQYF
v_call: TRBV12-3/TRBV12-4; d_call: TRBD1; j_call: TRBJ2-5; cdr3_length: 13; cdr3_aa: CASHRDSQETQYF
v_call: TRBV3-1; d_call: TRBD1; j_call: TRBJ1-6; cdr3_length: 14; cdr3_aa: CASSSGQNNSPLHF
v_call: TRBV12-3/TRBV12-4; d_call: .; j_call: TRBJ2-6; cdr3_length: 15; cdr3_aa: CASSFEGSGANVLTF
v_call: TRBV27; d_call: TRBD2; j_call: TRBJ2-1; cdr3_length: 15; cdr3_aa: CASTLASGSLNEQFF
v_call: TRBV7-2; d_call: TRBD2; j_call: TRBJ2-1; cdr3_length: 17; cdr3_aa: CASSLDGTSGIYNEQFF
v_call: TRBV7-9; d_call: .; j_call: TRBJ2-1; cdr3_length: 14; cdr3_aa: CASSSISTNNEQFF
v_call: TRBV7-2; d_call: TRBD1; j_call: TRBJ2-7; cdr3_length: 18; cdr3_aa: CASSFGHARQGRAYEQYF
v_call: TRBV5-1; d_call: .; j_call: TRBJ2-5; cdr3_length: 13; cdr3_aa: CASSFIEGETQYF
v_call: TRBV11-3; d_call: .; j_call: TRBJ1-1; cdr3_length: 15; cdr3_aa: CASSLDFGLPGGAFF
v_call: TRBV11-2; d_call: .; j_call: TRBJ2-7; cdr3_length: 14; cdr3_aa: CASSAGPPAYEQYF
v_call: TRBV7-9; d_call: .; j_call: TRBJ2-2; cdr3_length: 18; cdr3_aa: CASSLVRGSSGAGGELFF
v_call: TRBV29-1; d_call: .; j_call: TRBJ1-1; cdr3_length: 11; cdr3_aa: CRIGGNTEAFF
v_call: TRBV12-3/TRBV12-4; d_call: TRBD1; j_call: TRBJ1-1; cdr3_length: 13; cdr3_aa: CASSWTGNTEAFF
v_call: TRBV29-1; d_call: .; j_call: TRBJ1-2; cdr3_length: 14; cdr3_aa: CSVGEGAPPDGYTF
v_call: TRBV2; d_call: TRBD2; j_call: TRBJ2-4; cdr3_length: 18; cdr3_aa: CASSEPAASGRRFSGQYF
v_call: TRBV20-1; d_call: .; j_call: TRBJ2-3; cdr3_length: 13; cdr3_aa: CSARGPYTDTQYF
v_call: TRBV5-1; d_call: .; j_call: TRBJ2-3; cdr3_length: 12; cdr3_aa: CASSLSIDTQYF
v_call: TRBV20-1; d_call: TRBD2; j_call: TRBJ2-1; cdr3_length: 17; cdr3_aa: CSADLGLAGGRGETQFF
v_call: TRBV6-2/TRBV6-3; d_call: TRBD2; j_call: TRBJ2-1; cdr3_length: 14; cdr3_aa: CASSYWREGNEQFF
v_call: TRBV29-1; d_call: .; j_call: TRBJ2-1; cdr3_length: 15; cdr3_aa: CSAFGTPYSYNEQFF
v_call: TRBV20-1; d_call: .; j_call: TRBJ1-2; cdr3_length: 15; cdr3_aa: CSAREQGGRNYGYTF
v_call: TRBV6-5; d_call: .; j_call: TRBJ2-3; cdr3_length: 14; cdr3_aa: CASSYLRNTDTQYF